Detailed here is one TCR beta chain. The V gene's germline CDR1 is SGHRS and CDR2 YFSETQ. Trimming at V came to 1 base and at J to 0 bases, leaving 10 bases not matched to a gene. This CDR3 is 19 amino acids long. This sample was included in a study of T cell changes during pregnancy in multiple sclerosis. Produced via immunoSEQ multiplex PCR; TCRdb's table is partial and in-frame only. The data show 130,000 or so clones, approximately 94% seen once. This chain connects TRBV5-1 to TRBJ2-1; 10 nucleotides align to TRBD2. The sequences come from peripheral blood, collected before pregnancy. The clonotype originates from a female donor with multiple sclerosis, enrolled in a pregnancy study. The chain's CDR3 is CASSLTQPGLASSYNEQFF. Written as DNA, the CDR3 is TGCGCCAGCAGCTTGACTCAGCCGGGACTAGCGAGCTCCTACAATGAGCAGTTCTTC.